The 9 T cell receptor beta chains in this list originate from one sample, sequenced in a study of Ad26.COV2.S vaccination and SARS-CoV-2 variants (dated by TCRdb to the early 2020s). According to the study, the label for this sample's treatment or condition signals: roughly 19 received Ad26.COV2.S at low or high dose, single or two shots; about 5 received placebo; per-sample allocation not given. For vaccine and placebo recipients, the sequenced repertoires came from samples collected on day 63 after the first injection. Library preparation employed the immunoSEQ multiplex PCR assay. TCRdb stores this immuneACCESS table with in-frame sequences only. Part of the clones is absent; in the studies checked, under half of the shortfall reflects unresolved V genes, and no reason is known for the rest. A total of roughly 300,000 clones appear in this sample, 88% of them only once. The ten biggest clones cover around 6.4% of the sample.

Sample: peripheral blood, taken in a trial of Ad26.COV2.S vaccine versus placebo. The receptors here all came from a person aged 18-65 years who received the Ad26.COV2.S COVID-19 vaccine or a placebo.

The chain carries TRBV10-3 and TRBJ2-3; D is unresolved. CDR3 length equals 13 residues. Trimming pared 6 bases from V and 2 bases from J, leaving 9 bases between. Germline CDR1 reads ENHRY; CDR2 reads SYGVKD. This CDR3 reads CAISPTFTDTQYF. CDR3 DNA sequence: TGTGCCATCAGCCCCACGTTCACAGATACGCAGTATTTT.

The chain carries TRBV4-3 and TRBJ1-2; 8 nucleotides line up with TRBD1. V shed 4 bases and J 7 bases; nucleotides not matched to a gene: 11. Germline values: CDR1 LGHNA, CDR2 YSLEER. This CDR3 region has 15 residues. The CDR3 nucleotides are TGCGCCAGCAGCCCAGTTCTTTCACAGGGGGTTGGCTACACCTTC. It specifies CASSPVLSQGVGYTF.

This chain uses TRBV27 with TRBJ2-7, with 9 nucleotides matching TRBD1. CDR3 size: 16 residues. Germline CDR1 is MNHEY and CDR2 is SMNVEV (reference sequence). Trimming at V came to 6 bases and at J to 2 bases, leaving 11 bases not matched to a gene. CDR3 amino acids: CASSLPPDRGPYEQYF. The DNA of the CDR3 is TGTGCCAGCAGCCTCCCCCCGGACAGGGGTCCCTACGAGCAGTACTTC.

This clone came up a few times. The V call is TRBV19, the J call TRBJ2-1, with TRBD2 matching 10 bases. The CDR3 spans 15 residues. V dropped 7 bases and J dropped 3; count of bases not matched to a gene: 6. The V gene's germline CDR1 is LNHDA and CDR2 SQIVND (reference sequence). The chain's CDR3 is CASKRAGGYYNEQFF. CDR3 sequence (DNA): TGTGCCAGTAAACGAGCGGGAGGGTACTACAATGAGCAGTTCTTC.

The chain couples TRBV12-3 or TRBV12-4 to TRBJ1-2, with TRBD1 as a possible D gene (5 bases). CDR3 length: 11 residues. With 3 bases removed from V and 7 bases from J, the gap between germline ends came to 6 bases. The CDR3 protein is CASSLQGGYTF. The CDR3 DNA sequence: TGTGCCAGCAGTTTGCAGGGTGGCTACACCTTC.

This chain's CDR3 is CASILSTEAFF. DNA of the CDR3: TGTGCCAGCATCTTATCGACTGAAGCTTTCTTT. V usage is TRBV12-3 or TRBV12-4 and J usage is TRBJ1-1; D is undetermined. The CDR3 is 11 amino acids. V shed 7 bases and J shed 5 bases, with 8 bases lying between them.

This chain joins TRBV2 and TRBJ1-2, with TRBD1 matching over 9 bases. Germline CDR1 SNHLY, CDR2 FYNNEI. CDR3 length: 15 amino acids. V shed 6 bases, J shed 2 bases, and the junction held 7 bases outside the gene matches. CDR3 loop: CASRLDRGRNYGYTF. CDR3 DNA: TGTGCCAGCAGACTGGACAGGGGAAGGAACTATGGCTACACCTTC.

This clone was observed once. The chain couples TRBV5-1 to TRBJ2-1, with D unclear. The CDR3 length is 14 residues. Germline V gene data show CDR1 as SGHRS and CDR2 as YFSETQ. The V end lost 7 bases, the J end lost 0 bases, and 11 bases lay between the germline ends. CDR3 DNA sequence: TGCGCCAGCCGGCCGGAGTTCTCCTACAATGAGCAGTTCTTC. It specifies CASRPEFSYNEQFF.

The V call is TRBV15, the J call TRBJ1-5; D is undetermined. The ends were cut back, 2 bases at V and 0 bases at J, with 11 bases in the middle. There are 16 residues in the CDR3. Germline loops: CDR1 LNHNV, CDR2 YYDKDF (reference sequence). CDR3 in amino acids: CATSRSRANSNQPQHF. The CDR3 DNA reads as TGTGCCACCAGCAGATCTCGGGCAAATAGCAATCAGCCCCAGCATTTT. Filled out from reference TRBV15 and TRBJ1-5, the complete variable domain reads DAMVIQNPRYQVTQFGKPVTLSCSQTLNHNVMYWYQQKSSQAPKLLFHYYDKDFNNEADTPDNFQSRRPNTSFCFLDIRSPGLGDTAMYLCATSRSRANSNQPQHFGDGTRLSIL.